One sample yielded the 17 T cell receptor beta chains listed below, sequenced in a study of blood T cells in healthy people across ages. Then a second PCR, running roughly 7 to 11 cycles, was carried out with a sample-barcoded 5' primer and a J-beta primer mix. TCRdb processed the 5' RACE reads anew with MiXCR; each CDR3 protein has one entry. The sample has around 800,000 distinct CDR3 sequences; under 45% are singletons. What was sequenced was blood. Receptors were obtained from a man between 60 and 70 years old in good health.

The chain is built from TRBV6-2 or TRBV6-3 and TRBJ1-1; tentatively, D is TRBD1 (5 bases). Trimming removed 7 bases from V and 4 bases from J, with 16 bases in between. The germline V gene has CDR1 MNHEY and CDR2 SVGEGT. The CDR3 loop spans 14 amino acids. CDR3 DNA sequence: TGTGCCAGCAACTTACAAGGGACCTCCACTGAAGCTTTCTTT. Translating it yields CASNLQGTSTEAFF.

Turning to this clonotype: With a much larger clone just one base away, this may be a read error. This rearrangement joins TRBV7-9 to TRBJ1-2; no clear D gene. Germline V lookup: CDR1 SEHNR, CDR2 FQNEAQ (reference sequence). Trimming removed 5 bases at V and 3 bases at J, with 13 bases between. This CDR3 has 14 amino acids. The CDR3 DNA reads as TGTGCCAGCAGCGTTGGCGGGCAGGACTATGGCTACACCTTC. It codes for CASSVGGQDYGYTF.

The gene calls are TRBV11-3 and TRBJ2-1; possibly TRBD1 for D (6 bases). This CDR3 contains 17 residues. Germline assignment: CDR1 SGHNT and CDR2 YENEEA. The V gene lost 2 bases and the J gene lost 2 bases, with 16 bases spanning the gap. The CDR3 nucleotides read TGTGCCAGCAGCTTACGAATCGTACAGGGCCCCTACAATGAGCAGTTCTTC. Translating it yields CASSLRIVQGPYNEQFF.

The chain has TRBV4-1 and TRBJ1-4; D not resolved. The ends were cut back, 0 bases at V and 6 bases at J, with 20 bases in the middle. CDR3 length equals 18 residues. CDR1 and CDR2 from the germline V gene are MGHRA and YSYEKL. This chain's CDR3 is CASSQDLGRGSTYEKLFF. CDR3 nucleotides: TGCGCCAGCAGCCAAGATCTCGGGCGTGGCTCAACCTATGAAAAACTGTTTTTT.

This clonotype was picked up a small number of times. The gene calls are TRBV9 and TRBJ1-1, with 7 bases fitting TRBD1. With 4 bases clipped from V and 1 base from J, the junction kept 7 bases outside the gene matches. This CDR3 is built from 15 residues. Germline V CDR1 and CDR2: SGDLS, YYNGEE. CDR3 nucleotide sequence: TGTGCCAGCAGCCTAGAGACAGGGAGGAACACTGAAGCTTTCTTT. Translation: CASSLETGRNTEAFF.

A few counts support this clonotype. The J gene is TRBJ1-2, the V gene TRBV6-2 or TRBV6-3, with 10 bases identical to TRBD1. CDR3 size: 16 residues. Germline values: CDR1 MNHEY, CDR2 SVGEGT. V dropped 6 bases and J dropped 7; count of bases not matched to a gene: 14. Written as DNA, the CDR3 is TGTGCCAGCAGCCGAGAGGTCCGGGACAGGGGACGTGGCTACACCTTC. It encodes CASSREVRDRGRGYTF.

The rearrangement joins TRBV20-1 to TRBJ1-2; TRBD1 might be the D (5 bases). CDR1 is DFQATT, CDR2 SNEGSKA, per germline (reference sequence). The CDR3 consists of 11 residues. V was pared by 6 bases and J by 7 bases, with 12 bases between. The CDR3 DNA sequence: TGCAGTGCAACCGGGACTGTTGGCTACACCTTC. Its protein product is CSATGTVGYTF.

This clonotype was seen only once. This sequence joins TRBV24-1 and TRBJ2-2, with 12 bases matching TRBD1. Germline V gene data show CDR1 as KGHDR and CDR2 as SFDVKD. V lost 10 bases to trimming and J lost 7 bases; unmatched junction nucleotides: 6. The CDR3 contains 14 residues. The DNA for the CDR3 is TGTGCCACGGAGGGACAGGGGGCTGTCGGGGAGCTGTTTTTT. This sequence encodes CATEGQGAVGELFF.

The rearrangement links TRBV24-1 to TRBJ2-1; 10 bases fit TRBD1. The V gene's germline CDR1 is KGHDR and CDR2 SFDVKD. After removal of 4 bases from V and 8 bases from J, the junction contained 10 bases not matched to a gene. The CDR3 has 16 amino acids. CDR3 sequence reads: CATSETGTGVVDEQFF. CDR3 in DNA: TGTGCCACCAGTGAAACCGGGACAGGGGTAGTTGATGAGCAGTTCTTC.

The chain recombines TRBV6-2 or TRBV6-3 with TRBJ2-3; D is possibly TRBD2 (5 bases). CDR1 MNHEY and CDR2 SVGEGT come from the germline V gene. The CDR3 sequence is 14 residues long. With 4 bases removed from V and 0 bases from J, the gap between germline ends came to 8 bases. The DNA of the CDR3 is TGTGCCAGCAGTTCGCTAGCTAGCACAGATACGCAGTATTTT. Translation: CASSSLASTDTQYF.

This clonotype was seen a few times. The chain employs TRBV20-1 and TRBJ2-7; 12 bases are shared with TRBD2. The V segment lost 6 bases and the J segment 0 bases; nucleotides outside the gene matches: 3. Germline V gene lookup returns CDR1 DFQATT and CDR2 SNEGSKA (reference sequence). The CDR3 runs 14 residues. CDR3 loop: CSATSGGSSYEQYF. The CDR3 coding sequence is TGCAGTGCCACTAGCGGGGGGAGCTCCTACGAGCAGTACTTC.

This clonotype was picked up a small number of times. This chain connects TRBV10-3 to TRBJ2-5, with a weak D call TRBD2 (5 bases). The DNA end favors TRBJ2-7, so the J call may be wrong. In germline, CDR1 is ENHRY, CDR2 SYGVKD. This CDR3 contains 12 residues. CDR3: CAIGENGNEQYF. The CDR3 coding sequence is TGTGCCATCGGGGAGAACGGAAACGAGCAGTACTTC.

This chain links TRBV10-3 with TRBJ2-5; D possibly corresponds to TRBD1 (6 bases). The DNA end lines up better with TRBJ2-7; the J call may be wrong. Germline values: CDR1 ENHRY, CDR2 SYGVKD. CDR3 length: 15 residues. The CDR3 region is CAISDVGAQRGEQYF. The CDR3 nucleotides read TGTGCCATCAGTGATGTGGGGGCCCAGAGGGGCGAGCAGTACTTC.

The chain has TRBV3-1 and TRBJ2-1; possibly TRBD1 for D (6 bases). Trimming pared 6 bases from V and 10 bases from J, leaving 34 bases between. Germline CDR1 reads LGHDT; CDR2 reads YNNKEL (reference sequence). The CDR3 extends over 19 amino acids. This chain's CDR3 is CASSDNPMGAGDGEGEQFF. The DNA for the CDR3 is TGTGCCAGCAGTGACAACCCGATGGGGGCCGGAGATGGGGAAGGAGAGCAGTTCTTC.

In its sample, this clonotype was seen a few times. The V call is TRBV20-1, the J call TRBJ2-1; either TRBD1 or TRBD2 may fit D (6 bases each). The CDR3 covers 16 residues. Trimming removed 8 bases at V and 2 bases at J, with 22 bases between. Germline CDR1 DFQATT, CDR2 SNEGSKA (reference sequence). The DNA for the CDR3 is TGCAGTCTCCAAGGTCCGGGGGCCCATCCCTACAATGAGCAGTTCTTC. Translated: CSLQGPGAHPYNEQFF.

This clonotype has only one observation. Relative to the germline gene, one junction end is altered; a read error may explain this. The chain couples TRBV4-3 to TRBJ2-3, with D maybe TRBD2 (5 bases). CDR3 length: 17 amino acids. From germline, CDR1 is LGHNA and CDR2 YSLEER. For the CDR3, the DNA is TGCGCCAGCAGCCAAGTCGGCTACTCGGGAACCGCAGATATGCAGTATTTT. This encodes CASSQVGYSGTADMQYF.

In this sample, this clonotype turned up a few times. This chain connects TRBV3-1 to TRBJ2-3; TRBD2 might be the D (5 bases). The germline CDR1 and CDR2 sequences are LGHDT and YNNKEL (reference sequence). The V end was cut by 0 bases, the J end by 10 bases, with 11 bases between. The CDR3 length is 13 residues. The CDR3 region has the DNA TGTGCCAGCAGCCAAGATGGACGGGGTGCGCAGTATTTT. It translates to CASSQDGRGAQYF.